This T cell receptor beta chain comes out of a study of blood T cell repertoires in COVID-19. Trimming shortened V by 10 bases and J by 0 bases, and 12 bases separated the two germline ends. Looked up from germline, CDR1 is MNHEY and CDR2 is SVGAGI. The CDR3 covers 14 residues. Clones were sequenced by immunoSEQ multiplex PCR, and TCRdb holds only the in-frame ones, with some missing. This table has fewer than 35,000 clones, approximately 91% appearing once. This TCR was sampled from a human donor with active COVID-19. The donor label of this sample is uncertain. Sequencing used peripheral blood. The rearrangement uses TRBV6-5 and TRBJ2-2; D may be TRBD2 (6 bases). CDR3 sequence (DNA): TGTGCCACCCGGGCGGGACCGAACACCGGGGAGCTGTTTTTT. Translating gives CATRAGPNTGELFF.